The rows below give T cell receptor beta chains drawn from one sample of a study of cytomegalovirus exposure and HLA in healthy donors. Clones were sequenced by immunoSEQ multiplex PCR, and TCRdb holds only the in-frame ones, with some missing. The sample lists fewer than 130,000 clones, about 80% occurring once. What was sequenced was PBMCs. These receptors all stem from a woman aged 55-69 years in good health and CMV-seropositive. Each CDR3 is given with its conserved first and last residue. The D gene is left open where the match is weak.

D gene: -
V gene: TRBV5-1
J gene: TRBJ1-1
CDR3 protein: CASSLLGDFNTEAFF

D gene: -
V gene: TRBV5-1
J gene: TRBJ1-2
CDR3 protein: CASHTGNYGYTF

D gene: TRBD1
V gene: TRBV18
J gene: TRBJ1-1
CDR3 protein: CASSPEDRGSSTEAFF

D gene: TRBD2
V gene: TRBV2
J gene: TRBJ2-1
CDR3 protein: CASSEAGTSGRAVDEQFF

D gene: TRBD1
V gene: TRBV6-1
J gene: TRBJ1-5
CDR3 protein: CASIPTTGEPQHF

D gene: -
V gene: TRBV5-1
J gene: TRBJ1-1
CDR3 protein: CASSYRAGFTEAFF

D gene: -
V gene: TRBV6-6
J gene: TRBJ2-4
CDR3 protein: CATHLRVSNIQYF

D gene: TRBD2
V gene: TRBV9
J gene: TRBJ2-3
CDR3 protein: CASSVEGLAGRGDTQYF

D gene: -
V gene: TRBV6-1
J gene: TRBJ2-7
CDR3 protein: CASSEAGTASEQYF

D gene: -
V gene: TRBV4-1
J gene: TRBJ2-3
CDR3 protein: CASSQDEAGSRDTDTQYF

D gene: TRBD1
V gene: TRBV9
J gene: TRBJ1-1
CDR3 protein: CASSVTGVDAFF

D gene: -
V gene: TRBV28
J gene: TRBJ1-4
CDR3 protein: CASRLLEKLFF

D gene: -
V gene: TRBV2
J gene: TRBJ1-5
CDR3 protein: CASRVGETGNQPQHF

D gene: -
V gene: TRBV5-1
J gene: TRBJ2-7
CDR3 protein: CASSLLGGSGAYEQYF